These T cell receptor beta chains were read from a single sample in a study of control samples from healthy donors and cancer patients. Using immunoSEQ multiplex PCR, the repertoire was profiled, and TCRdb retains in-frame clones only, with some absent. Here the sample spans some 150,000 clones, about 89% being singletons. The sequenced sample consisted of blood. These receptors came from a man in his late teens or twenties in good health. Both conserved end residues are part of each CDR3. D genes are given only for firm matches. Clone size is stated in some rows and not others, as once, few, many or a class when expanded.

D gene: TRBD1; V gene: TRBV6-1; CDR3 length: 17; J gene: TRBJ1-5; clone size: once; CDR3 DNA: TGTGCCAGCAGTGAAGCGATTAACAGGGGGCGCGATCAGCCCCAGCATTTT; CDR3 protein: CASSEAINRGRDQPQHF
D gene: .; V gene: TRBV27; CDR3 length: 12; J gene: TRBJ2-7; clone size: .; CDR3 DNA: TGTGCCAGCAGTTTATTGGGGAGCGAGCAGTACTTC; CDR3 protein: CASSLLGSEQYF
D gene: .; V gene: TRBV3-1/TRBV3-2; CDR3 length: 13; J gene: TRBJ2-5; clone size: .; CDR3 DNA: TGTGCCAGCAGCCAAGTGCCCCAAGAGACCCAGTACTTC; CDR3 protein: CASSQVPQETQYF
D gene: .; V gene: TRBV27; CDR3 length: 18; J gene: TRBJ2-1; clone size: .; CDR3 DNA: TGTGCCAGCAGTCCAATCCCAGGATCATTAGTTCTGATCAATGAGCAGTTCTTC; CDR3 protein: CASSPIPGSLVLINEQFF
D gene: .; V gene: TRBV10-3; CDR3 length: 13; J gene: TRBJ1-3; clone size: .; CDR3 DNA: TGTGCCACCCAGGAAAACTCTGGAAACACCATATATTTT; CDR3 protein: CATQENSGNTIYF
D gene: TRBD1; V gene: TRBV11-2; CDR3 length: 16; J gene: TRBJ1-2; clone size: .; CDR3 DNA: TGTGCCAGCAGCTTAGATCGAAGGGGGCTTAACTATGGCTACACCTTC; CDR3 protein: CASSLDRRGLNYGYTF
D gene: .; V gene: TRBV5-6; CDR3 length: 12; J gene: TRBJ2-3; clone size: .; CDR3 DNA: TGTGCCAGCAGCTTGAGCACAGATACGCAGTATTTT; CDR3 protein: CASSLSTDTQYF
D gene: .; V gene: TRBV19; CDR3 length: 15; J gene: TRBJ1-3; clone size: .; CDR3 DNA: TGTGCCAGTAGCACTTCTCAGGGATCCGGAAACACCATATATTTT; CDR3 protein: CASSTSQGSGNTIYF
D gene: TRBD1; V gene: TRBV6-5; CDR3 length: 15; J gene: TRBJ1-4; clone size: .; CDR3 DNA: TGTGCCAGCAGCAGGACAGGGGGCACTAATGAAAAACTGTTTTTT; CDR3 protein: CASSRTGGTNEKLFF
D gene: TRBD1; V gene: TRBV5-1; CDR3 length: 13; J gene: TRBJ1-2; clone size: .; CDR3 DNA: TGCGCCAGCAGCCCAGGGGGACCTGGAGGCTACACCTTC; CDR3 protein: CASSPGGPGGYTF
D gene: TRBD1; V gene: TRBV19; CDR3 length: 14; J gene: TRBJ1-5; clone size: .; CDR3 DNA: TGTGCCAGTAGTGGGACAGGGGGGAATCAGCCCCAGCATTTT; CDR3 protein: CASSGTGGNQPQHF
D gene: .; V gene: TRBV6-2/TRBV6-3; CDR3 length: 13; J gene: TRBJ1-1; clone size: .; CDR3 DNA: TGTGCCAGCAGTTACGGTCTGAGGACTGAAGCTTTCTTT; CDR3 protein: CASSYGLRTEAFF
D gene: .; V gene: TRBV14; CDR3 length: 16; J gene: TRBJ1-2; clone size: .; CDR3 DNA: TGTGCCAGCAGCCAAATAAGCGATCCCACTAACTATGGCTACACCTTC; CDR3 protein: CASSQISDPTNYGYTF
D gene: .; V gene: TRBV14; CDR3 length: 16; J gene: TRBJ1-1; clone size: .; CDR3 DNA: TGTGCCAGCAGCCAAGGAGGGAAGGGAACCAACACTGAAGCTTTCTTT; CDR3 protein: CASSQGGKGTNTEAFF
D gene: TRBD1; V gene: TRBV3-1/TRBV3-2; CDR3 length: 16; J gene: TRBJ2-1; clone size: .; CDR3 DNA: TGTGCCAGCAGCCAAGATCGGACAGGGCGAAACAATGAGCAGTTCTTC; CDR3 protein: CASSQDRTGRNNEQFF
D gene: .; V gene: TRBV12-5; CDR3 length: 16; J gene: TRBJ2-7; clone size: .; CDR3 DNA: TGTGCTAGTGGTTTGGGGGGGGAGCCGACGAGGAACGAGCAGTACTTC; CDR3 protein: CASGLGGEPTRNEQYF
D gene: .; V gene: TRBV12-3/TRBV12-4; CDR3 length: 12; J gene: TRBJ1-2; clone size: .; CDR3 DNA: TGTGCCAGCAGTTTATTAAGGGATGGCTACACCTTC; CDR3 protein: CASSLLRDGYTF
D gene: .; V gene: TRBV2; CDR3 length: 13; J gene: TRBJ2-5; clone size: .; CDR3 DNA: TGTGCCAGCGGCACAGGGTTGAGAGAGACCCAGTACTTC; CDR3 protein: CASGTGLRETQYF
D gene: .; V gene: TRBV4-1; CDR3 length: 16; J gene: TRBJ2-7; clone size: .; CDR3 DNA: TGCGCCAGCAGCCAAGAATCCGAATCCCTCTCCTACGAGCAGTACTTC; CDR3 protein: CASSQESESLSYEQYF
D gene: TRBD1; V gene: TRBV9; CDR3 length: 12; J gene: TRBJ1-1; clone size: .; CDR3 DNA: TGTGCCAGCAGCGTTCAGGGGGGACAAGCTTTCTTT; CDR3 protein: CASSVQGGQAFF
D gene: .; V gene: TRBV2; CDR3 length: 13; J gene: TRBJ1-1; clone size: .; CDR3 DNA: TGTGCCAGCCAGGGTTTCCTGAACACTGAAGCTTTCTTT; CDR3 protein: CASQGFLNTEAFF
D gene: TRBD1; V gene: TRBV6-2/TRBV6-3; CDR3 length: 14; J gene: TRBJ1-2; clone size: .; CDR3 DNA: TGTGCCAGCAGTCGTTCGACAGGGGCCTATGGCTACACCTTC; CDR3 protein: CASSRSTGAYGYTF
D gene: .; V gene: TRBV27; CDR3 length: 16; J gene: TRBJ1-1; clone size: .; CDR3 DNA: TGTGCCAGCAGTCCCCTTGGCGAGGGGGGCTTCTATGAAGCTTTCTTT; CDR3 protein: CASSPLGEGGFYEAFF
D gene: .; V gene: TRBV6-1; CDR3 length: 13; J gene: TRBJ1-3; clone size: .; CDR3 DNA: TGTGCCAGCAGTGAGCAGTCTGGAAACACCATATATTTT; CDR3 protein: CASSEQSGNTIYF
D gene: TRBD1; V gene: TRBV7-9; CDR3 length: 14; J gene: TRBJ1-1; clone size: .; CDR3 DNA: TGTGCCAGCAGTCTCGACAGGGATAACACTGAAGCTTTCTTT; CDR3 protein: CASSLDRDNTEAFF
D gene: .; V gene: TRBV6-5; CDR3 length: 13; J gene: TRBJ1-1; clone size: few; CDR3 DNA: TGTGCCAGTTTTAGAGCGGGGGGCTGGGGCGCTTTCTTT; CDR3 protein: CASFRAGGWGAFF
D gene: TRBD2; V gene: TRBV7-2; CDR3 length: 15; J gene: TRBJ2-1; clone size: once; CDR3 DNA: TGTGCCAGCAGCTCTAGCGGGGGGCCTTACAATGAGCAGTTCTTC; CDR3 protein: CASSSSGGPYNEQFF
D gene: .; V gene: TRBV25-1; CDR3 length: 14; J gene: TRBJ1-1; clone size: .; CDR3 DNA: TGTGCCAGCAGACAGGGACTCATGAACACTGAAGCTTTCTTT; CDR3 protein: CASRQGLMNTEAFF
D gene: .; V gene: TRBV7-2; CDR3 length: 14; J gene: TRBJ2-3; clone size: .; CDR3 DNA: TGTGCCAGCAGCTTAGAAACGGGCACAGATACGCAGTATTTT; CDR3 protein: CASSLETGTDTQYF
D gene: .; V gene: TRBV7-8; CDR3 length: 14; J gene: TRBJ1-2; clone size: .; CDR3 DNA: TGTGCCAGCAGCCCCACCTTCCCCGTGCATGGCTACACCTTC; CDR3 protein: CASSPTFPVHGYTF
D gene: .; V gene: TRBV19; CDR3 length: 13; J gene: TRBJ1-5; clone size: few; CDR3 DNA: TGTGCCAGTAGTATAGCTGGGAATCAGCCCCAGCATTTT; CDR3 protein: CASSIAGNQPQHF
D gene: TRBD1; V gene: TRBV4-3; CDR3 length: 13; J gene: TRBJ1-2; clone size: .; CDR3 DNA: TGCGCCAGCAGCCTACGGACAGGGTTCGGCTACACCTTC; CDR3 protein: CASSLRTGFGYTF
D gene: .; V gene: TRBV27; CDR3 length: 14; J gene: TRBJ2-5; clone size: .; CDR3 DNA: TGTGCCAGCCGTGGGAAGGGGACTCAAGAGACCCAGTACTTC; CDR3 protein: CASRGKGTQETQYF
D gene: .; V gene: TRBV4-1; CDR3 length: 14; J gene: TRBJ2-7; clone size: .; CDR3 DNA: TGCGCCAGCAGCCATTCATCACAGGCGGGCGAGCAGTACTTC; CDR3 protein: CASSHSSQAGEQYF
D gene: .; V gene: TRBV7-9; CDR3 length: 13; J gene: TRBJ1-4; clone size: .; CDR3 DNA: TGTGCCAGCAACCGACAGCCTAATGAAAAACTGTTTTTT; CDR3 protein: CASNRQPNEKLFF
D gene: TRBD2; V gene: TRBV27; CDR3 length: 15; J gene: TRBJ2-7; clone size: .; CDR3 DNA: TGTGCCAGCAGTTTATCTAGCGGGGGCGCCTACGAGCAGTACTTC; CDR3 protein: CASSLSSGGAYEQYF
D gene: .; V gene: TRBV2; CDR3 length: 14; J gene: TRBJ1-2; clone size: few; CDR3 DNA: TGTGCCAGCAGTGTCAAAAAGGAGGGAGGAGGCTACACCTTC; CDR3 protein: CASSVKKEGGGYTF
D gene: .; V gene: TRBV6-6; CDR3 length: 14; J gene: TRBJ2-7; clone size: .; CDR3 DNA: TGTGCCAGCACCCACAGGGAAGCTTCCTACGAGCAGTACTTC; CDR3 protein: CASTHREASYEQYF
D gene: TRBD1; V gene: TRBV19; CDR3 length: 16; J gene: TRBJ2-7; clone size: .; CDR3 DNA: TGTGCCAGTAGTGACCGGACAGGGAAGAGCTCCTACGAGCAGTACTTC; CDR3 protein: CASSDRTGKSSYEQYF
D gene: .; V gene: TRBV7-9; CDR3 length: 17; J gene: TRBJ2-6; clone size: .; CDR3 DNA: TGTGCCAGCAGCCCCCGGACAGAAAACTCTGGGGCCAACGTCCTGACTTTC; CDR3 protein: CASSPRTENSGANVLTF
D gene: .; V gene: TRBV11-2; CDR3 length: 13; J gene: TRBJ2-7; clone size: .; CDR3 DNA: TGTGCCAGCAGCTTAGATCTCCGTTACGAGCAGTACTTC; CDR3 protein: CASSLDLRYEQYF
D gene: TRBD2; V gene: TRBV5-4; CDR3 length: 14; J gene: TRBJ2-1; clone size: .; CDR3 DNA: TGTGCCAGCAGCTTAGCGGGATCCTACAATGAGCAGTTCTTC; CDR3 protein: CASSLAGSYNEQFF
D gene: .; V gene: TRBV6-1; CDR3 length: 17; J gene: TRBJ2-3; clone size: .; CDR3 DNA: TGTGCCAGCAGTGAAGTGGATGGGGGTCAGGGAGCAGATACGCAGTATTTT; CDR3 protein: CASSEVDGGQGADTQYF
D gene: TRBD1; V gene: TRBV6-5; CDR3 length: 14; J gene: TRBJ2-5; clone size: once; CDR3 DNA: TGTGCCAGCAGGAGGGACAGTGCTCAAGAGACCCAGTACTTC; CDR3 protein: CASRRDSAQETQYF
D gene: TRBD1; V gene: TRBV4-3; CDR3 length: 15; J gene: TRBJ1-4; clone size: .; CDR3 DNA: TGCGCCAGCAGCCAAGAACGACAGGGGGCGATAAAACTGTTTTTT; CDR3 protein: CASSQERQGAIKLFF
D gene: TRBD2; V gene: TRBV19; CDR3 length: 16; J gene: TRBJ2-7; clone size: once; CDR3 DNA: TGTGCCAGTAGTTTAGCAGGGGTCGCGGGGGGATACGAGCAGTACTTC; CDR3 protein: CASSLAGVAGGYEQYF